The 30 T cell receptor beta chains in this list originate from one sample, sequenced in a study of T cells after yellow fever vaccination. MiXCR, run by TCRdb on the 5' RACE reads, gives a single entry per CDR3 protein. The sample lists approximately 600,000 distinct CDR3 sequences, approximately 13% occurring once. Sequencing used PBMCs, obtained on the day of the yellow fever booster vaccination. These receptors were taken from a young man who received the YFV17D yellow fever vaccine.

In its sample, this clonotype was seen a few times. In DNA form, the CDR3 reads TGTGCCAGCAGCGCGCAGACAGTGGATGAGCAGTTCTTC. It translates to CASSAQTVDEQFF. The chain links TRBV5-4 to TRBJ2-1; D might be TRBD1 (5 bases). Trimming pared 4 bases from V and 8 bases from J, leaving 13 bases between. The CDR3 extends over 13 amino acids. Germline V CDR1 and CDR2: SGHNT, YYREEE (reference sequence).

This clonotype has a handful of counts. The rearrangement uses TRBV7-9 and TRBJ1-1; 8 nucleotides line up with TRBD1. V gave up 6 bases and J gave up 6 bases; unmatched junction bases: 9. Germline CDR1 SEHNR, CDR2 FQNEAQ (reference sequence). This CDR3 region has 14 residues. The CDR3 nucleotides are TGTGCCAGCAGTCCCCGTCCAGGGGGCCCTGAAGCTTTCTTT. This translates into CASSPRPGGPEAFF.

The chain joins TRBV19 to TRBJ2-7; 9 bases match TRBD2. The CDR3 is made up of 14 amino acids. J was trimmed by 7 bases and V by 4 bases; bases with no gene match: 8. From germline, CDR1 is LNHDA and CDR2 SQIVND (reference sequence). CDR3 coding DNA: TGTGCCAGTAGTACTAGCGGGAAATCACGAGAGCAGTACTTC. This translates into CASSTSGKSREQYF. The whole variable domain, filled in from reference TRBV19 and TRBJ2-7, reads DGGITQSPKYLFRKEGQNVTLSCEQNLNHDAMYWYRQDPGQGLRLIYYSQIVNDFQKGDIAEGYSVSREKKESFPLTVTSAQKNPTAFYLCASSTSGKSREQYFGPGTRLTVT.

V is TRBV7-9 and J is TRBJ2-1; D is perhaps TRBD2 (5 bases). Trimming took off 2 bases at V and 12 bases at J, with 11 bases between the two ends. From germline, CDR1 is SEHNR and CDR2 FQNEAQ (reference sequence). The CDR3 extends over 12 amino acids. The CDR3 loop reads CASSLPEVGQFF. CDR3 DNA: TGTGCCAGCAGCTTACCGGAGGTGGGGCAGTTCTTC.

This clonotype was counted between two and nine times. The V gene is TRBV29-1, the J gene TRBJ1-2; D is undetermined. The CDR3 runs 12 residues. The germline CDR1 and CDR2 sequences are SQVTM and ANQGSEA. The V end was cut by 7 bases, the J end by 4 bases, with 13 bases between. The CDR3 region has the DNA TGCAGCGGAGGAAGGGCCGGCTATGGCTACACCTTC. It yields the protein CSGGRAGYGYTF.

The rearrangement uses TRBV19 and TRBJ2-7; TRBD1 matches 8 bases. The CDR3 contains 13 residues. Trimming cost V 2 bases and J 5 bases; bases outside gene matches: 2. Germline CDR1 is LNHDA and CDR2 is SQIVND (reference sequence). CDR3 sequence reads: CASSIPDRDEQYF. The CDR3 DNA sequence: TGTGCCAGTAGTATACCGGACAGGGACGAGCAGTACTTC. The full variable domain, in which reference TRBV19 and TRBJ2-7 provide the parts outside the CDR3, is DGGITQSPKYLFRKEGQNVTLSCEQNLNHDAMYWYRQDPGQGLRLIYYSQIVNDFQKGDIAEGYSVSREKKESFPLTVTSAQKNPTAFYLCASSIPDRDEQYFGPGTRLTVT.

The CDR3 reads CASSEKAMGETQYF. The CDR3 DNA sequence: TGTGCCAGCAGCGAAAAAGCCATGGGAGAGACCCAGTACTTC. V is TRBV11-1 and J is TRBJ2-5; D unresolved. CDR3 length equals 14 residues. Germline CDR1 is SGHAT and CDR2 is FQDESV (reference sequence). V dropped 5 bases and J dropped 4 bases, with 14 bases sitting between them.

V and J are TRBV4-2 and TRBJ2-3; weak D call: TRBD2 (6 bases). Germline-derived CDR1 and CDR2 are LGHNA and YNFKEQ. V was pared by 2 bases and J by 2 bases, with 11 bases between. The CDR3 totals 15 residues. CDR3 loop: CASSQRSGTTDTQYF. The CDR3 DNA reads as TGTGCCAGCAGCCAACGTAGCGGAACCACAGATACGCAGTATTTT.

The chain employs TRBV20-1 and TRBJ2-7; the match to TRBD2 covers 7 bases. CDR1 is DFQATT, CDR2 SNEGSKA, per germline (reference sequence). Losses at the gene ends were 6 bases for V and 4 bases for J; bases not matched to a gene: 12. CDR3 length: 14 amino acids. The CDR3 is CSALTGGSGYEQYF. The DNA for the CDR3 is TGCAGTGCCCTGACGGGCGGGAGCGGGTACGAGCAGTACTTC.

This clonotype was counted a few times. The V and J genes are TRBV15 and TRBJ2-7; a possible D gene is TRBD1 (5 bases). The CDR3 is 14 amino acids. The germline CDR1 and CDR2 sequences are LNHNV and YYDKDF (reference sequence). V was pared by 3 bases and J by 2 bases, with 11 bases between. The CDR3 DNA reads as TGTGCCACCAGCAGTCAGGGTGGGGCCTACGAGCAGTACTTC. Its protein product is CATSSQGGAYEQYF.

This clonotype was counted between two and nine times. This chain connects TRBV21-1 to TRBJ2-1; the D call TRBD2 from the table was never checked on the DNA. TRBV21-1 is a documented pseudogene. This CDR3 spans 16 amino acids. CDR3 protein: CASSPRGEGLDSEQFF. In DNA form, the CDR3 reads TGTGCCAGCAGCCCAAGGGGAGAGGGACTAGATAGTGAGCAGTTCTTC.

The chain employs TRBV29-1 and TRBJ2-1; the D gene is possibly TRBD1 (6 bases). The germline V gene has CDR1 SQVTM and CDR2 ANQGSEA. The CDR3 extends over 13 amino acids. Between the trimmed V and J ends, which lost 4 bases and 5 bases, there was a span of 12 bases. The CDR3 coding sequence is TGCAGCGTTGTTCCAGGGGCCAACAATGAGCAGTTCTTC. It is translated as CSVVPGANNEQFF.

The table lists this clonotype with many counts. V is TRBV20-1 and J is TRBJ2-3; D is unclear. Germline assignment: CDR1 DFQATT and CDR2 SNEGSKA (reference sequence). V was cut by 3 bases and J by 3 bases, with 10 bases left in between. This CDR3 contains 13 residues. CDR3 protein: CSASGETTDTQYF. The CDR3 nucleotides read TGCAGTGCTAGTGGGGAAACGACAGATACGCAGTATTTT.

This sequence joins TRBV5-4 and TRBJ2-5; 8 positions match TRBD1. The CDR3 loop spans 15 amino acids. J gave up 4 bases and V 3 bases, and 8 bases lay outside the gene matches. CDR1 and CDR2 (germline): SGHNT, YYREEE (reference sequence). This CDR3 is CASSSIQGVAETQYF. The CDR3 coding sequence is TGTGCCAGCAGCTCCATACAGGGGGTCGCAGAGACCCAGTACTTC.

There are many counts of this clonotype. J is TRBJ2-1 and V is TRBV6-1; no definite D call. The CDR3 extends over 13 amino acids. Per germline, CDR1 MNHNS and CDR2 SASEGT. V was pared by 1 base and J by 7 bases, with 8 bases between. CDR3 region: CASSEEPRNEQFF. As DNA, the CDR3 is TGTGCCAGCAGTGAAGAGCCTCGTAATGAGCAGTTCTTC.

A few counts support this clonotype. This CDR3 is CATSRDLGGASDTQYF. The DNA of the CDR3 is TGTGCCACCAGCAGAGATTTGGGCGGAGCAAGCGATACGCAGTATTTT. This chain uses TRBV15 with TRBJ2-3; no definite D call. The CDR3 spans 16 residues. The V gene's germline CDR1 is LNHNV and CDR2 YYDKDF (reference sequence). The V and J ends lost 0 bases and 6 bases respectively, with 16 bases between them.

This clonotype appeared a few times. The J gene is TRBJ1-1, the V gene TRBV4-1; 8 bases align to TRBD1. Unmatched junction bases numbered 3, after V lost 8 bases and J lost 1 base. The length of the CDR3 is 13 residues. Germline-derived CDR1 and CDR2 are MGHRA and YSYEKL. CDR3 DNA sequence: TGCGCCAGCCGTGACAGGGGGAACACTGAAGCTTTCTTT. Translating it yields CASRDRGNTEAFF.

This clonotype was counted between two and nine times. This chain joins TRBV30 and TRBJ2-7; D possibly corresponds to TRBD2 (7 bases). From germline, CDR1 is GTSNPN and CDR2 SVGIG (reference sequence). This CDR3 comprises 13 residues. Trimming took off 6 bases at V and 0 bases at J, with 12 bases between the two ends. The DNA for the CDR3 is TGTGCCTGTGGGGGAGGGGGCTCCTACGAGCAGTACTTC. Encoded protein: CACGGGGSYEQYF.

In its sample, this clonotype was seen a few times. V gene TRBV7-9 combines with J gene TRBJ1-5, with D hard to call. The length of the CDR3 is 16 residues. CDR1 and CDR2 (germline): SEHNR, FQNEAQ (reference sequence). Trimming removed 5 bases at V and 4 bases at J, with 18 bases between. The CDR3 reads CASSPFGYNGNQPQHF. DNA for the CDR3: TGTGCCAGCAGCCCTTTCGGGTACAATGGGAATCAGCCCCAGCATTTT.

This chain uses TRBV27 with TRBJ2-1; possible D gene TRBD2, 5 bases. The V gene's germline CDR1 is MNHEY and CDR2 SMNVEV (reference sequence). V was clipped by 0 bases and J by 4 bases, with 19 bases between them. The CDR3 sequence is 18 residues long. The CDR3 DNA is TGTGCCAGCAGTTTATCCGGGATCAATATCCCTCCGTACAATGAGCAGTTCTTC. As protein: CASSLSGINIPPYNEQFF.

The chain couples TRBV20-1 to TRBJ2-2; TRBD2 agrees at 8 bases. Trimming took 2 bases from V and 4 from J; bases not matched to a gene: 3. Germline CDR1 is DFQATT and CDR2 is SNEGSKA (reference sequence). This CDR3 comprises 14 residues. The CDR3 loop reads CSARPGTSTGELFF. DNA of the CDR3: TGCAGTGCTAGACCTGGGACTAGCACCGGGGAGCTGTTTTTT.

The gene calls are TRBV29-1 and TRBJ2-1, with D unclear. The CDR3 sequence is 14 residues long. Germline V CDR1 and CDR2: SQVTM, ANQGSEA. The V end was cut by 3 bases, the J end by 8 bases, with 17 bases between. The CDR3 nucleotides are TGCAGCGTTGAGAGAAACAGTCTTTTGGATGAGCAGTTCTTC. Residues: CSVERNSLLDEQFF.

Many counts were recorded for this clonotype. V gene TRBV28 combines with J gene TRBJ2-5, with D uncertain. V dropped 5 bases and J dropped 4 bases, with 11 bases sitting between them. In germline, CDR1 is MDHEN, CDR2 SYDVKM. This CDR3 is 13 amino acids long. CDR3 amino acids: CASSPYGGETQYF. In DNA, the CDR3 is TGTGCCAGCAGTCCATATGGCGGAGAGACCCAGTACTTC.

V and J are TRBV6-5 and TRBJ2-7; 7 bases map to TRBD2. The length of the CDR3 is 15 residues. Germline CDR1 reads MNHEY; CDR2 reads SVGAGI. J lost 6 bases, V lost 1 base, and 9 bases had no gene match. The CDR3 protein is CASSYFGEGPPEQYF. The CDR3 bases are TGTGCCAGCAGTTACTTTGGGGAGGGCCCTCCCGAGCAGTACTTC.

The CDR3 bases are TGTGCCAGCAGCCTCGACAGGGAGCAGCCCCAGCATTTT. Protein product: CASSLDREQPQHF. The V gene is TRBV7-2, the J gene TRBJ1-5; 7 nucleotides line up with TRBD1. This CDR3 region has 13 residues. With 5 bases clipped from V and 7 bases from J, the junction kept 5 bases outside the gene matches. CDR1 is SGHTA, CDR2 FQGNSA, per germline.

This clonotype was recorded many times. The chain uses TRBV27 and TRBJ2-7, with D perhaps assigned TRBD1 or TRBD2 (6 bases each). V lost 6 bases, J lost 3 bases, and 15 bases lay in between. CDR1 and CDR2 (germline): MNHEY, SMNVEV (reference sequence). CDR3 length equals 14 residues. The CDR3 DNA sequence: TGTGCCAGCAGCTTGTGGGGGGCTAACTACGAGCAGTACTTC. This codes for CASSLWGANYEQYF.

This clonotype was seen many times. This chain uses TRBV7-8 with TRBJ1-1, with D perhaps matching TRBD1 (6 bases). With 0 bases removed from V and 0 bases from J, the gap between germline ends came to 11 bases. The germline V gene has CDR1 SGHVS and CDR2 FQNEAQ. The CDR3 extends over 16 amino acids. CDR3 amino acids: CASSLAQGRMNTEAFF. DNA of the CDR3: TGTGCCAGCAGCTTAGCGCAGGGGAGGATGAACACTGAAGCTTTCTTT.

On this clonotype: Because it lacks the conserved phenylalanine or tryptophan at the end, this CDR3 is likely a read error. This sequence joins TRBV6-4 and TRBJ2-1; 8 bases line up with TRBD1. Germline CDR1 and CDR2: MRHNA and SNTAGT. The CDR3 contains 19 residues. J lost 6 bases, V lost 4 bases, and 20 bases had no gene match. The chain's CDR3 is CASSGWSLDGTGLPNEQFS. The DNA of the CDR3 is TGTGCCAGCAGTGGCTGGAGTTTAGATGGGACAGGTCTTCCCAATGAGCAGTTCTCC.

This clonotype appeared a few times. V gene TRBV5-1 combines with J gene TRBJ2-7; 13 bases are shared with TRBD2. Trimming removed 4 bases from V and 6 bases from J; junction bases left unmatched: 7. The CDR3 is made up of 15 amino acids. The germline V gene encodes CDR1 SGHRS and CDR2 YFSETQ. The CDR3 DNA reads as TGCGCCAGCAGCCCTTCAACTAGCGGGAGGGCCGAGCAGTACTTC. Translated: CASSPSTSGRAEQYF.

This clonotype was detected ten times or more. V is TRBV20-1 and J is TRBJ2-7; 8 positions match TRBD2. Germline CDR1 reads DFQATT; CDR2 reads SNEGSKA (reference sequence). Trimming took 4 bases from V and 1 from J; bases not matched to a gene: 3. The CDR3 length is 13 residues. DNA of the CDR3: TGCAGTGCTATCAGCGGGAGTTCCTACGAGCAGTACTTC. Its protein is CSAISGSSYEQYF.